This TCR beta chain originates from a study of T-cell reconstitution after alpha-beta-depleted transplantation in children. Unique molecular identifiers featured in how the TCRbeta library was prepared. TCRdb re-called the PCR reads through MiXCR, storing one row per CDR3 protein. The sample yields 450,000 to 600,000 distinct CDR3 sequences, about 16% seen once. This CDR3 contains 15 residues. V was pared by 2 bases and J by 2 bases, with 10 bases between. From germline, CDR1 is MGHDK and CDR2 SYGVNS. The chain is built from TRBV25-1 and TRBJ1-5; D is unresolved. This receptor was identified in a human donor who donated a stem cell graft to a child with acute lymphoblastic leukemia. The sequencing used PBMCs from the stem cell graft donor, collected from the stem cell graft. The CDR3 is CASSEGGIGNQPQHF. CDR3 sequence (DNA): TGTGCCAGCAGTGAAGGAGGCATCGGCAATCAGCCCCAGCATTTT. Looking up the rest from reference TRBV25-1 and TRBJ1-5 gives the full variable domain: EADIYQTPRYLVIGTGKKITLECSQTMGHDKMYWYQQDPGMELHLIHYSYGVNSTEKGDLSSESTVSRIRTEHFPLTLESARPSHTSQYLCASSEGGIGNQPQHFGDGTRLSIL.